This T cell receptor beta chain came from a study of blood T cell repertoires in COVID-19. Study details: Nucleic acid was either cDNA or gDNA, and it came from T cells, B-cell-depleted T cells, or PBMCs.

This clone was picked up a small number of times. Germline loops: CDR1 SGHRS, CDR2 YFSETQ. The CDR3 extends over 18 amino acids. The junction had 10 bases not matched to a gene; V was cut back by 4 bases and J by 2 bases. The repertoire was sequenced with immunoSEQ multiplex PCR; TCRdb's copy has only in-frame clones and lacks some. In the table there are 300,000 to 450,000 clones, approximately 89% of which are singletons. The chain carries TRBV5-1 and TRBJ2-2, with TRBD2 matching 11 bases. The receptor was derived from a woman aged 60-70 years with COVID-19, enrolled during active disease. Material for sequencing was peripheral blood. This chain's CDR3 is CASSQTPGLAANTGELFF. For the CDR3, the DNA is TGCGCCAGCAGCCAGACCCCGGGACTAGCGGCTAACACCGGGGAGCTGTTTTTT.